The entry below describes one T cell receptor (beta chain). No antigen is known for it. The data were obtained in a study of cytomegalovirus exposure and HLA in healthy donors. Broader study findings: One variant, a missense change in DCLRE1C, was linked in a later analysis to TCR beta V- and J-gene trimming. 164 TCR beta chains were listed as cytomegalovirus-associated.

The PCR contained 60 Vbeta and 13 Jbeta primers. Profiled with immunoSEQ multiplex PCR; TCRdb holds only in-frame clones, not every one. The sample includes around 300,000 clones, about four fifths of them seen just once. Sequenced material: PBMCs. The sequence came from a woman aged 35 to 49 in good health and CMV-seropositive.

The CDR3 reads CASSLGTEAYEQYF. The CDR3 nucleotides are TGCGCCAGCAGCTTGGGGACAGAAGCCTACGAGCAGTACTTC. The V gene is TRBV5-1, the J gene TRBJ2-7; perhaps TRBD1 as D (6 bases). Germline CDR1 reads SGHRS; CDR2 reads YFSETQ. Trimming took off 0 bases at V and 2 bases at J, with 9 bases between the two ends. This CDR3 is 14 amino acids long.